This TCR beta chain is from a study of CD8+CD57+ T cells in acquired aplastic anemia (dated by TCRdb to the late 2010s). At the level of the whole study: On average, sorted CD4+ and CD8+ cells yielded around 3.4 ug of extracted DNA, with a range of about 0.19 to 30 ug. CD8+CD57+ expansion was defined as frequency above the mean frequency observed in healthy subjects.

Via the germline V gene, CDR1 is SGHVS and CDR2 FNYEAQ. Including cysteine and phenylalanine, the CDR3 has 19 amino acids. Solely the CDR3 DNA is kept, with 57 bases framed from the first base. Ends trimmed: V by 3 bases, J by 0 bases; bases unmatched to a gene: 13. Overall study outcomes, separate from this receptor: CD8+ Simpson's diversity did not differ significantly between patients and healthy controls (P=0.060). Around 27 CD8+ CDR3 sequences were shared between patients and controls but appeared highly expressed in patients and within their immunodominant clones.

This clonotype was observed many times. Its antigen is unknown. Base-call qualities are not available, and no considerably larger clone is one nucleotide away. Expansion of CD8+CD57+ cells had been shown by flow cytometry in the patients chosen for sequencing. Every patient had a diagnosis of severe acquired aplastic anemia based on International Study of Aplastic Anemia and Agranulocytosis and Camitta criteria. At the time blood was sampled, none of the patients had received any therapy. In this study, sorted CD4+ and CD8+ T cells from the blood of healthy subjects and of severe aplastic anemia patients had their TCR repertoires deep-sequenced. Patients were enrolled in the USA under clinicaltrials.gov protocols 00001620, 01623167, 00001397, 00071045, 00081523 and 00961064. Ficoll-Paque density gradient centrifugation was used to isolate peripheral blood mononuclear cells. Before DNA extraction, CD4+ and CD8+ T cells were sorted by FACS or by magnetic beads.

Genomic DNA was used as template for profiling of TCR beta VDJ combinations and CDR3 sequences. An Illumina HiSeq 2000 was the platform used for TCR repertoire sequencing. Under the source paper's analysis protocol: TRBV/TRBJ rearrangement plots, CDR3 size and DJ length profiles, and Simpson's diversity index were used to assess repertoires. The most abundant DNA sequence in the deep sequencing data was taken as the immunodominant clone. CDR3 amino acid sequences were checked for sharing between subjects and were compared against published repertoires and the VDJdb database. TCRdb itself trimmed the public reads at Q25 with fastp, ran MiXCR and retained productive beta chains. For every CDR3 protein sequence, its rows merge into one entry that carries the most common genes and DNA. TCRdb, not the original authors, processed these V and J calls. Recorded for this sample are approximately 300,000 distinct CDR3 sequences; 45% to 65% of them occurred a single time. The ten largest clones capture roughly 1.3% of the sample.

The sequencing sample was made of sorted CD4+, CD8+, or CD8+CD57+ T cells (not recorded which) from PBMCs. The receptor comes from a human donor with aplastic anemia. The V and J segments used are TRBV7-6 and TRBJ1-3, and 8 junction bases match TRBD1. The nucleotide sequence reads TGTGCCAGCAGCTTTAGCACAGGGGGTTCTTCTAGCTCTGGAAACACCATATATTTT. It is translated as CASSFSTGGSSSSGNTIYF.